One and the same sample provided the 26 T cell receptor beta chains below, sequenced in a study of cytotoxic CD8 clonotypes in ibrutinib-treated CLL. The protocol was immunoSEQ multiplex PCR, while the TCRdb copy is restricted to in-frame clones and leaves out a portion. The data contain about 68,000 clones, about 64% of them singletons. Sequences were derived from PBMCs, sampled after 12 months of ibrutinib treatment. These receptors were obtained from a human donor with chronic lymphocytic leukemia.

In its sample, this clone was seen a few times. V gene TRBV27 combines with J gene TRBJ1-2, with 9 bases aligning to TRBD1. The J segment lost 2 bases and the V segment lost 6 bases, leaving 7 bases of the junction unmatched. Germline loops: CDR1 MNHEY, CDR2 SMNVEV (reference sequence). The CDR3 has 15 amino acids. This chain's CDR3 is CASRNTGTGNYGYTF. In DNA form, the CDR3 reads TGTGCCAGCAGGAATACCGGGACAGGGAACTATGGCTACACCTTC.

Notes on this clone: This is likely an artifact of a read error, given a far larger clone one base away. The chain joins TRBV11-2 to TRBJ2-7; perhaps D is TRBD1 or TRBD2 (5 bases each). The V gene's germline CDR1 is SGHAT and CDR2 FQNNGV. V dropped 5 bases and J dropped 1 base, with 18 bases sitting between them. The CDR3 is made up of 16 amino acids. In DNA, the CDR3 is TGTGCCAGCAGCCAAGGAGTAGGGGACGGATCCTACGAGCAGTACTTC. This gives the protein CASSQGVGDGSYEQYF.

The rearrangement links TRBV21-1 to TRBJ2-1; TRBD2, the D gene given by the table, was not confirmed from the DNA. TRBV21-1 is recorded as a pseudogene. This CDR3 is 17 amino acids long. CDR3 amino acids: CASSREETREWESEQFF. In nucleotides, the CDR3 is TGTGCCAGCAGCAGAGAGGAAACGAGGGAGTGGGAAAGTGAGCAGTTCTTC.

CDR3 region: CASSPDRDYEQYF. The CDR3, as DNA: TGTGCCAGCTCACCGGACAGGGACTACGAGCAGTACTTC. The chain is built from TRBV18 and TRBJ2-7, with TRBD1 matching over 8 bases. The germline CDR1 and CDR2 sequences are KGHSH and LQKENI. V dropped 3 bases and J dropped 3; count of bases not matched to a gene: 1. The CDR3 is 13 amino acids.

This clone was recorded only once. CDR3 sequence: CASTTGNEQFF. Here the CDR3 DNA reads TGTGCCAGCACAACAGGCAATGAGCAGTTCTTC. This sequence joins TRBV27 and TRBJ2-1; possible D gene TRBD1, 5 bases. CDR3 length: 11 residues. With 7 bases removed from V and 6 bases from J, the gap between germline ends came to 7 bases. CDR1 is MNHEY, CDR2 SMNVEV, per germline (reference sequence).

The chain uses TRBV27 and TRBJ1-3, with TRBD1 matching over 7 bases. Germline V gene lookup returns CDR1 MNHEY and CDR2 SMNVEV (reference sequence). Trimming took 6 bases from V and 0 from J; bases not matched to a gene: 8. This CDR3 spans 16 amino acids. This CDR3 reads CASRKGAYNSGNTIYF. Written as DNA, the CDR3 is TGTGCCAGCAGGAAGGGGGCCTACAACTCTGGAAACACCATATATTTT.

The V and J genes are TRBV11-2 and TRBJ2-5; the match to TRBD2 covers 14 bases. The germline V gene encodes CDR1 SGHAT and CDR2 FQNNGV. The CDR3 spans 17 residues. V lost 1 base to trimming and J lost 6 bases; unmatched junction nucleotides: 7. Written as DNA, the CDR3 is TGTGCCAGCAGCTTAGGACTAGCGGGGGGGGCTGGAAAGACCCAGTACTTC. The encoded protein is CASSLGLAGGAGKTQYF.

This chain uses TRBV10-3 with TRBJ1-5; D uncertain. CDR3 length: 14 amino acids. Trimming took off 5 bases at V and 1 base at J, with 9 bases between the two ends. The germline V gene encodes CDR1 ENHRY and CDR2 SYGVKD. The CDR3 bases are TGTGCCATCAGTAGAGAGAGGAGCAATCAGCCCCAGCATTTT. This encodes CAISRERSNQPQHF.

CDR3 amino acids: CASSYRAGGHNEQFF. Here the CDR3 DNA reads TGTGCCAGCAGTTACAGGGCGGGGGGGCACAATGAGCAGTTCTTC. This chain connects TRBV6-5 to TRBJ2-1; 9 nucleotides agree with TRBD2. The CDR3 has 15 residues. Germline CDR1 reads MNHEY; CDR2 reads SVGAGI. The J segment lost 5 bases and the V segment lost 2 bases, leaving 4 bases of the junction unmatched.

This chain connects TRBV30 to TRBJ2-7, with D maybe TRBD1 (5 bases). Between the trimmed V and J ends, which lost 5 bases and 0 bases, there was a span of 14 bases. This CDR3 region has 14 residues. CDR1 and CDR2 from the germline V gene are GTSNPN and SVGIG (reference sequence). CDR3 sequence: CAWSLGRTSYEQYF. The CDR3 DNA reads as TGTGCCTGGTCGTTGGGGCGGACCTCCTACGAGCAGTACTTC.

The V gene is TRBV28, the J gene TRBJ2-5, with D hard to call. From germline, CDR1 is MDHEN and CDR2 SYDVKM. The CDR3 sequence is 16 residues long. Trimming left V 6 bases short and J 0 bases short, with 17 bases between. The CDR3: CASSEPRTGYQETQYF. In DNA form, the CDR3 reads TGTGCCAGCAGCGAACCTAGAACCGGTTACCAAGAGACCCAGTACTTC.

This clone was picked up one time. The chain joins TRBV7-8 to TRBJ2-7; 9 bases line up with TRBD2. Unmatched junction bases numbered 2, after V lost 3 bases and J lost 2 bases. The germline CDR1 and CDR2 sequences are SGHVS and FQNEAQ. The CDR3 spans 14 residues. CDR3 nucleotides: TGTGCCAGCAGCTTTGGCGGGGGGGCCTACGAGCAGTACTTC. It codes for CASSFGGGAYEQYF. Based on the CDR3 plus reference TRBV7-8 and TRBJ2-7, the full variable domain is GAGVSQSPRYKVAKRGQDVALRCDPISGHVSLFWYQQALGQGPEFLTYFQNEAQLDKSGLPSDRFFAERPEGSVSTLKIQRTQQEDSAVYLCASSFGGGAYEQYFGPGTRLTVT.

The chain recombines TRBV5-6 with TRBJ1-2, with D tentatively TRBD1 (5 bases). The CDR3 loop spans 14 amino acids. Trimming removed 1 base from V and 8 bases from J, with 15 bases in between. The germline CDR1 and CDR2 sequences are SGHDT and YYEEEE. CDR3 amino acids: CASSLRGPGEGYTF. CDR3 coding DNA: TGTGCCAGCAGCTTGCGGGGCCCCGGGGAAGGCTACACCTTC.

The rearrangement uses TRBV7-9 and TRBJ2-1; no reliable D call. The CDR3 length is 11 residues. Between the trimmed V and J ends, which lost 6 bases and 7 bases, there was a span of 7 bases. CDR1 is SEHNR and CDR2 is FQNEAQ in the germline V gene (reference sequence). CDR3 region: CASRGENEQFF. The CDR3 bases are TGTGCCAGCAGAGGAGAGAATGAGCAGTTCTTC.

This sequence joins TRBV27 and TRBJ1-2, with D hard to call. The germline V and J ends were trimmed by 3 bases and 4 bases, with 15 bases remaining between them. CDR1 MNHEY and CDR2 SMNVEV come from the germline V gene (reference sequence). The CDR3 is made up of 15 amino acids. This CDR3 reads CASSFRGERSYGYTF. Here the CDR3 DNA reads TGTGCCAGCAGTTTTCGGGGAGAAAGGTCCTATGGCTACACCTTC.

This rearrangement joins TRBV7-9 to TRBJ2-2, with D possibly TRBD1 on 6 matching bases. The CDR3 has 15 amino acids. The V end lost 6 bases, the J end lost 1 base, and 12 bases lay between the germline ends. Per the germline V gene, CDR1 is SEHNR and CDR2 is FQNEAQ (reference sequence). Here the CDR3 reads CASRSGTLNTGELFF. For the CDR3, the DNA is TGTGCCAGCAGGTCCGGGACACTGAACACCGGGGAGCTGTTTTTT.

This clone was picked up a small number of times. The chain recombines TRBV19 with TRBJ1-5; D gene unclear. Germline V gene data show CDR1 as LNHDA and CDR2 as SQIVND (reference sequence). Trimming shortened V by 2 bases and J by 10 bases, and 9 bases separated the two germline ends. This CDR3 contains 12 residues. CDR3 DNA sequence: TGTGCCAGTAGTATAACTGGTGGCCCCCAGCATTTT. As protein: CASSITGGPQHF.

The chain combines TRBV7-9 with TRBJ1-4; D is undetermined. CDR1 is SEHNR, CDR2 FQNEAQ, per germline (reference sequence). The CDR3 contains 15 residues. V lost 3 bases and J 5 bases, leaving 13 bases between the germline ends. The CDR3 reads CASSFPRGWNEKLFF. CDR3 bases: TGTGCCAGCAGCTTTCCGCGCGGGTGGAATGAAAAACTGTTTTTT.

The chain links TRBV6-1 to TRBJ2-2; D not certain. There are 14 residues in the CDR3. Per the germline V gene, CDR1 is MNHNS and CDR2 is SASEGT. The V end was cut by 1 base, the J end by 5 bases, with 8 bases between. The chain's CDR3 is CASSEGWGTGELFF. The DNA for the CDR3 is TGTGCCAGCAGTGAAGGCTGGGGTACCGGGGAGCTGTTTTTT.

The CDR3 region is CASKGQGAGELFF. The CDR3 DNA sequence: TGTGCCAGCAAGGGACAGGGTGCCGGGGAGCTGTTTTTT. This chain joins TRBV2 and TRBJ2-2; 9 nucleotides agree with TRBD1. Trimming removed 7 bases from V and 6 bases from J; junction bases left unmatched: 3. Germline V gene data show CDR1 as SNHLY and CDR2 as FYNNEI. The CDR3 totals 13 residues.

This clone was seen ten or more times. The rearrangement uses TRBV15 and TRBJ1-2, with 10 bases lining up with TRBD1. The V segment lost 6 bases and the J segment 3 bases; nucleotides outside the gene matches: 4. This CDR3 has 14 residues. CDR1 LNHNV and CDR2 YYDKDF come from the germline V gene (reference sequence). This CDR3 reads CATRTGTGDYGYTF. CDR3 nucleotide sequence: TGTGCCACCAGGACCGGGACAGGGGACTATGGCTACACCTTC.

The chain employs TRBV29-1 and TRBJ2-2; D is ambiguous. V lost 6 bases, J lost 1 base, and 3 bases lay in between. CDR1 and CDR2 (germline): SQVTM, ANQGSEA. The CDR3 is made up of 11 amino acids. For the CDR3, the DNA is TGCAGCGTGAGGAACACCGGGGAGCTGTTTTTT. Amino acids: CSVRNTGELFF.

The genes are TRBV6-5 and TRBJ1-3, with D possibly being TRBD1 (5 bases). With 3 bases removed from V and 3 bases from J, the gap between germline ends came to 9 bases. Germline-derived CDR1 and CDR2 are MNHEY and SVGAGI. This CDR3 comprises 14 residues. The CDR3 DNA follows: TGTGCCAGCAGTTATCAGGGCGGTGGAAACACCATATATTTT. This sequence encodes CASSYQGGGNTIYF.

V is TRBV14 and J is TRBJ2-5; 14 positions match TRBD2. J lost 5 bases, V lost 1 base, and 3 bases had no gene match. The CDR3 totals 16 residues. Per germline, CDR1 SGHDN and CDR2 FVKESK. The CDR3 sequence: CASSQGLAGGYETQYF. The CDR3 nucleotides are TGTGCCAGCAGCCAAGGACTAGCGGGGGGGTATGAGACCCAGTACTTC.

The chain has TRBV11-2 and TRBJ2-7; 12 bases agree with TRBD2. Germline V gene sequence: CDR1 SGHAT, CDR2 FQNNGV. Germline trimming cut 1 base from V and 0 bases from J; bases unmatched to any gene: 4. The CDR3 is 17 residues long. The CDR3 DNA reads TGTGCCAGCAGCTTAGGGACTAGCGGGATGAGCTCCTACGAGCAGTACTTC. Amino acid sequence: CASSLGTSGMSSYEQYF.

V is TRBV6-1 and J is TRBJ2-5, with TRBD2 as a possible D gene (6 bases). Trimming stripped 3 bases from V and 7 bases from J, with 12 bases between. The CDR3 runs to 13 residues. Germline V gene sequence: CDR1 MNHNS, CDR2 SASEGT. This chain's CDR3 is CASSESGRGTQYF. Here the CDR3 DNA reads TGTGCCAGCAGTGAGTCGGGGCGGGGGACCCAGTACTTC.